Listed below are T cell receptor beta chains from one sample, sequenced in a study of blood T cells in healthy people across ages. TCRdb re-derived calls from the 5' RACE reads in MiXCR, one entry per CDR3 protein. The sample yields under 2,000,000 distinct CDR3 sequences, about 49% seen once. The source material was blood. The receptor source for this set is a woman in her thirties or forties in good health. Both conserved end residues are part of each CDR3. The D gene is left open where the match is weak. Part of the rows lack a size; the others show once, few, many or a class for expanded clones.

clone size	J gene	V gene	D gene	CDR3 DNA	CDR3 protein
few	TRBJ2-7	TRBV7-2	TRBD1	TGTGCCAGCAGCTTAGCGAGGACAGGGGGCGTTTACGAGCAGTACTTC	CASSLARTGGVYEQYF
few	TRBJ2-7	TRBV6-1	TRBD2	TGTGCCAGCAGTGAAGGACTAGCGGGGGGTCGCTCCCAGTACTTC	CASSEGLAGGRSQYF
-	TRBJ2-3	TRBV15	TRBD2	TGTGCCACCAGCAGAGGACTAGCGGCTAGCACAGATACGCAGTATTTT	CATSRGLAASTDTQYF
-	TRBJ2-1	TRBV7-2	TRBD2	TGTGCCAGCAGCTTTGCAAGCGGGGGGGAAGAGCAGTTCTTC	CASSFASGGEEQFF
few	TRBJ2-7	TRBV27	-	TGTGCCAGCAGACAAGGGTGGGAAACCTACGAGCAGTACTTC	CASRQGWETYEQYF
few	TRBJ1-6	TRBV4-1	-	TGCGCCAGCAGCCAAGAATGGAGGACCCACGTTAATTCACCCCTCCACTTT	CASSQEWRTHVNSPLHF
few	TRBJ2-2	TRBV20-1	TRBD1	TGCAGTGCTAAGACAGGGTTTACCGGGGAGCTGTTTTTT	CSAKTGFTGELFF
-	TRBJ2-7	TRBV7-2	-	TGTGCCAGCAGCATCGGAACTATGGCCTACGAGCAGTACTTC	CASSIGTMAYEQYF
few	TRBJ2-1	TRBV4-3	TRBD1	TGCGCCAGCAGCCAGAACAGGGGTATTGATGAGCAGTTCTTC	CASSQNRGIDEQFF
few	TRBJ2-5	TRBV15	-	TGTGCCACCAGCAGATCGGGGGAGACCCAGTACTTC	CATSRSGETQYF
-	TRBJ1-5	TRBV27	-	TGTGCCAGCAGTCCCGGGGCGGCTAGCAATCAGCCCCAGCATTTT	CASSPGAASNQPQHF
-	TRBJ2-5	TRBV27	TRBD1	TGTGCCAGCAGTCCATGGGACAGGAATAAAGAGACCCAGTACTTC	CASSPWDRNKETQYF
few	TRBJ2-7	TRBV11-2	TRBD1	TGTGCCAGCAGCTTCTTCGGACAGGCCGCTGGGGAGCAGTACTTC	CASSFFGQAAGEQYF
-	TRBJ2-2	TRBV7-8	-	TGTTCCAGCAGCCTTAACACCGGGGAGCTGTTTTTT	CSSSLNTGELFF
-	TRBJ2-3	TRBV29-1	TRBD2	TGCAGCGCTGATAGCGGGGGGAGCACAGATACGCAGTATTTT	CSADSGGSTDTQYF
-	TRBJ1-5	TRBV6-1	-	TGTGCCAGCAGTAACCGGGGGGATCAGCCCCAGCATTTT	CASSNRGDQPQHF
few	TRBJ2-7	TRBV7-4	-	TGTGCCACCCTCCTTAGCACTAGCTGCGAGCAGTACTTC	CATLLSTSCEQYF
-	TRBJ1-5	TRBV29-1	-	TGCAGCGTTTCTCATAGCAATCAGCCCCAGCATTTT	CSVSHSNQPQHF
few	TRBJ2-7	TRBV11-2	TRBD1	TGTGCCAGCAGCCCCCCCGGGACAGGGGAGTACGAGCAGTACTTC	CASSPPGTGEYEQYF
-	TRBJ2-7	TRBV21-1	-	TGTGCCAGCAGCAAGTCGGTGACTAGCGGGGAAACCCCGAGCCACGAGCAGTACTTC	CASSKSVTSGETPSHEQYF
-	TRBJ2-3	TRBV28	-	TGTGCCAGCAGTGCCGGAGGGAGGAACACAGATACGCAGTATTTT	CASSAGGRNTDTQYF
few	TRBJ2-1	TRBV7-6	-	TGTGCCAGCAGCGTAGGTCCCCCTGACCCTCAGTTCTTC	CASSVGPPDPQFF
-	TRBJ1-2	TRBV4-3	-	TGCGCCAGCAGCCAAGCGCGCGGGGAGGGCTATGGCTACACCTTC	CASSQARGEGYGYTF
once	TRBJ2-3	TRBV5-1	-	TGCGCCAGCAGCTTGGATGGGCAGGGGTCAGATACGCAGTATTTT	CASSLDGQGSDTQYF
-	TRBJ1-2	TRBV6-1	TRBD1	TGTGCCAGTCAAAGGAGGGACAGGGCCTATACTAACTATGGCTACACCTTC	CASQRRDRAYTNYGYTF
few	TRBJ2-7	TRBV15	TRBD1	TGTGCCACCAGCAGAGATCGTCGGACAGGGGACGAGCAGTACTTC	CATSRDRRTGDEQYF
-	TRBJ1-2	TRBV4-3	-	TGCGCCAGCAGCCAGACAACGGAGAGGAACTATGGCTACACCTTC	CASSQTTERNYGYTF
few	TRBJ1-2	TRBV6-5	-	TGTGCCAGCAGTTACTCGAGGCAGGGGAACTATGGCTACACCTTC	CASSYSRQGNYGYTF
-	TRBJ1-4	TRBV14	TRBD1	TGTGCCAGCAGCCAAGGGGGACAGCACAATGAAAAACTGTTTTTT	CASSQGGQHNEKLFF
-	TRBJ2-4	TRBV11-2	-	TGTGCCAGCAGCTTAACTAGCGTAGGGGGAAACATTCAGTACTTC	CASSLTSVGGNIQYF
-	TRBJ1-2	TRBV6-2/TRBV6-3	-	TGTGCCAGCACCGACGCCGCGGCAGGGGACTATGGCTACACCTTC	CASTDAAAGDYGYTF
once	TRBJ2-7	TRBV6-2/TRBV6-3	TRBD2	TGTGCCAGCAGTTACCGAAGCGGGGATACCTACGAGCAGTACTTC	CASSYRSGDTYEQYF
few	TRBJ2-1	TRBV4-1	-	TGCGCCAGCAGCCAAAAGACACTGCCGGGACTCAACCACAATGAGCAGTTCTTC	CASSQKTLPGLNHNEQFF
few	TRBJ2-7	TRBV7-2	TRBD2	TGTGCCAGCAGACTGAGCGGGGGGGTTTCCTACGAGCAGTACTTC	CASRLSGGVSYEQYF
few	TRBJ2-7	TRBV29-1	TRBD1	TGCAGCACAGACAGGGAAACCTCCTACGAGCAGTACTTC	CSTDRETSYEQYF
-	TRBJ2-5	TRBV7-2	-	TGTGCCAGCAGCACGACCCGGGACCAAGAGACCCAGTACTTC	CASSTTRDQETQYF
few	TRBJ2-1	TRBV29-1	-	TGCAGCGCCAGAAATGGTGACTACAATGAGCAGTTCTTC	CSARNGDYNEQFF
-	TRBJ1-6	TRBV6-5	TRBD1	TGTGCCAGCAGTTACTCGAATTCAGGGGGAAGCTCCTATAATTCACCCCTCCACTTT	CASSYSNSGGSSYNSPLHF
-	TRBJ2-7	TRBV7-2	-	TGTGCCAGCACCCTTCCGGGATCTTTAAGCTACGAGCAGTACTTC	CASTLPGSLSYEQYF